This record looks at one TCR beta chain sequence and its context. The CDR3 totals 17 residues. The source of the sample is a study of response to subunit inactivated influenza vaccine. TCRdb analysed the RT-PCR reads with MiXCR anew, one entry per CDR3 protein. This sample carries just under 550,000 distinct CDR3 sequences, under 30% of them seen once, and the ten largest clones take approximately 3%. These data were likewise used in another study, on T cells expressing NK-cell markers. Per that paper: UMIs were included in TCR beta cDNA generated by 5'RACE template switching. Several of the experiments relied on an anti-gamma-delta TCR antibody so that only alpha-beta TCR T cells were sorted.

The genes are TRBV5-3 and TRBJ1-5; TRBD1 agrees at 10 bases. TRBV5-3 carries the ORF label, with uncertain function. Material: CD4+ T cells sorted from PBMCs, obtained about 13 days after vaccination. The receptor comes from a man aged 45 to 65 who received an inactivated influenza vaccine. Here the CDR3 reads CPTRPGQGSFSNQPQHF. Written as DNA, the CDR3 is TGTCCCACGCGCCCGGGACAGGGGTCCTTTAGCAATCAGCCCCAGCATTTT.